The T cell receptor (beta chain) described here comes from a study of blood T cell repertoires in COVID-19. About the research overall: Both acute and convalescent COVID-19 samples were obtained from the United States, Italy and Spain. Sample material is recorded as cDNA or gDNA derived from T cells, B-cell-depleted T cells, or PBMCs.

This CDR3 spans 17 amino acids. Germline lookup yields CDR1 LNHDA and CDR2 SQIVND (reference sequence). The ends were cut back, 3 bases at V and 1 base at J, with 15 bases in the middle. Study processing details: For nucleated cells, counts were estimated from reference gene primer amplification. Here immunoSEQ multiplex PCR was the method, and the copy in TCRdb shows in-frame clones only, minus some. The V and J calls and clone size were taken over from that table, and D and trimming were inferred from the DNA. The data show 65,000 to 85,000 clones, with 70% to 90% seen just once and around 4.4% held by the top ten.

The chain is built from TRBV19 and TRBJ2-2; possibly TRBD2 for D (5 bases). The sample consisted of peripheral blood. The sequence came from a man aged 50-60 years with active COVID-19. This chain's CDR3 is CASSIMRVHKNTGELFF. The DNA for the CDR3 is TGTGCCAGTAGTATTATGCGGGTGCATAAGAACACCGGGGAGCTGTTTTTT. The full variable domain, in which reference TRBV19 and TRBJ2-2 provide the parts outside the CDR3, is DGGITQSPKYLFRKEGQNVTLSCEQNLNHDAMYWYRQDPGQGLRLIYYSQIVNDFQKGDIAEGYSVSREKKESFPLTVTSAQKNPTAFYLCASSIMRVHKNTGELFFGEGSRLTVL.